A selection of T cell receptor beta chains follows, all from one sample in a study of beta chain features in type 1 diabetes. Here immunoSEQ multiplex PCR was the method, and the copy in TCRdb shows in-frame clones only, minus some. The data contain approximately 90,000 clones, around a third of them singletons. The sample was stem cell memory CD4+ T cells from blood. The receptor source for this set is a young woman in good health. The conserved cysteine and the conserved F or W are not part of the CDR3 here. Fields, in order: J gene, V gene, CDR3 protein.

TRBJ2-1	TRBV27	ASSWEGLAGGLGNEQF
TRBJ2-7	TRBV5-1	ASSPGVVGTGREGYEQY
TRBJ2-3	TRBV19	ASMERGVTDTQY
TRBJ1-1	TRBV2	ASSLRQGRTEAF
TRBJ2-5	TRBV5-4	ASSRLADNQETQY
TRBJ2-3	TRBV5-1	ASSGGGSTDTQY
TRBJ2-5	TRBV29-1	SGQLGETQY
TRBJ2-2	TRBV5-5	ASSFRFSGDTGELF
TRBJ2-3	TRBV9	ASSDLAGGRTDTQY
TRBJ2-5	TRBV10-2	ASSEPQGRGETQY
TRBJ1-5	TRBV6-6	ASSYRSGGQPQH